A single TCR beta chain is shown here with its context. The authors ran a second PCR of roughly 6 to 12 cycles using a sample-barcoded 5' primer and a J-beta primer mix. TCRdb independently ran MiXCR on the 5' RACE reads; one entry per CDR3 protein. This sample has about 1.4 million distinct CDR3 sequences, with approximately 59% found just once. The data are from a study of blood T cells in healthy people across ages. Germline V gene sequence: CDR1 DFQATT, CDR2 SNEGSKA (reference sequence). The CDR3 covers 17 residues. J gave up 5 bases and V 0 bases, and 14 bases lay outside the gene matches. The rearrangement links TRBV20-1 to TRBJ1-2, with TRBD1 identical over 8 bases. The sequenced sample consisted of blood. The receptor's source is a man between 18 and 29 years old in good health. Here the CDR3 DNA reads TGCAGTGCTAGAGATCGAGACAGGGGTCTCCTTCGTTATGGCTACACCTTC. Amino acids: CSARDRDRGLLRYGYTF.